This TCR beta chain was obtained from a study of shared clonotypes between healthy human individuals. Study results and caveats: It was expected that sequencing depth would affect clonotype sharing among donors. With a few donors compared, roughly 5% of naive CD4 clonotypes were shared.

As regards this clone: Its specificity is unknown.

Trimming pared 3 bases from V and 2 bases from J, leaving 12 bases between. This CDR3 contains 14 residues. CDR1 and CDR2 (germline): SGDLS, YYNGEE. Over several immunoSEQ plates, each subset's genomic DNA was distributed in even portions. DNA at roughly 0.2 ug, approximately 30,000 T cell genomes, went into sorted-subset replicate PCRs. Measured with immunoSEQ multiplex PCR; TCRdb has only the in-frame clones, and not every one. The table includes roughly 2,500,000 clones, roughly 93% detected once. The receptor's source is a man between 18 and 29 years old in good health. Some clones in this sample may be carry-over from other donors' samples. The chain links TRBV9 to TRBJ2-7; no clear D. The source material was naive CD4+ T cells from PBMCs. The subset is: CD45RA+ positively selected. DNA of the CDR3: TGTGCCAGCAGCGCGGTCGCATTCGCCTACGAGCAGTACTTC. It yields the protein CASSAVAFAYEQYF.